Below, 31 T cell receptor beta chains from the same sample are listed, as sequenced in a study of follicular helper T cells after annual influenza vaccination. Using immunoSEQ multiplex PCR, the repertoire was profiled, and TCRdb retains in-frame clones only, with some absent. The sample consists of nearly 10,000 clones, about four fifths of them appearing once. Time point defined: 2014-2015 season, 7 days after vaccination. The sequences come from CXCR5- memory CD4+ T cells sorted from blood, collected 7 days after influenza vaccination. The receptors originated from an adult who received the influenza vaccine.

The rearrangement links TRBV6-5 to TRBJ1-1, with 7 positions matching TRBD1. Germline lookup yields CDR1 MNHEY and CDR2 SVGAGI. The CDR3 contains 15 residues. Trimming took 5 bases from V and 0 from J; bases not matched to a gene: 6. In DNA form, the CDR3 reads TGTGCCAGCAGTGGGACAGCTAGCTTGAACACTGAAGCTTTCTTT. As protein: CASSGTASLNTEAFF.

The chain joins TRBV27 to TRBJ1-6, with a possible D match to TRBD1 (6 bases). Trimming removed 5 bases from V and 0 bases from J, with 17 bases in between. This CDR3 has 18 residues. The germline CDR1 and CDR2 sequences are MNHEY and SMNVEV (reference sequence). CDR3: CASSPGTMKSSYNSPLHF. The CDR3 nucleotides read TGTGCCAGCAGTCCCGGGACAATGAAGAGCTCCTATAATTCACCCCTCCACTTT.

In regard to this clone: The missing conserved phenylalanine or tryptophan at the end of this CDR3 makes a read error likely. The chain joins TRBV15 to TRBJ1-1; 7 bases align to TRBD1. CDR1 and CDR2 (germline): LNHNV, YYDKDF (reference sequence). This CDR3 region has 15 residues. J was trimmed by 1 base and V by 4 bases; bases with no gene match: 6. The CDR3 nucleotides read TGTGCCACCAGCAACAGGGGTATGGCGAACACTGAAGCTTTCCTT. This translates into CATSNRGMANTEAFL.

The chain couples TRBV7-2 to TRBJ1-6; D is uncertain. The CDR3 runs to 13 residues. V lost 1 base and J 8 bases, leaving 6 bases between the germline ends. Per germline, CDR1 SGHTA and CDR2 FQGNSA. The CDR3 nucleotides are TGTGCCAGCAGCTTAGGAAGGTATTCACCCCTCCACTTT. Residues: CASSLGRYSPLHF.

The rearrangement joins TRBV6-5 to TRBJ2-7; D is undetermined. The CDR3 length is 13 residues. Looked up from germline, CDR1 is MNHEY and CDR2 is SVGAGI. V lost 4 bases to trimming and J lost 2 bases, with 9 bases between them. CDR3 in amino acids: CASSSSQPYEQYF. In DNA, the CDR3 is TGTGCCAGCAGTTCCTCGCAGCCCTACGAGCAGTACTTC.

The rearrangement joins TRBV7-6 to TRBJ2-5; D gene ambiguous. V was pared by 0 bases and J by 5 bases, with 13 bases between. The germline CDR1 and CDR2 sequences are SGHVS and FNYEAQ. The CDR3 has 15 amino acids. CDR3 coding DNA: TGTGCCAGCAGCTTAGCGTTGTTTTCTACCGAGACCCAGTACTTC. Protein: CASSLALFSTETQYF.

The V and J genes are TRBV23-1 and TRBJ2-7, with 13 bases matching TRBD2. TRBV23-1 is an ORF for which the function is uncertain. This CDR3 is built from 15 residues. V lost 4 bases, J lost 4 bases, and 4 bases stayed unmatched. The CDR3 DNA sequence: TGCGCCAGCAGTCGCTCGACTAGCGGGGGGTACGAGCAGTACTTC. It specifies CASSRSTSGGYEQYF.

The rearrangement joins TRBV4-3 to TRBJ2-5; D is perhaps TRBD1 (6 bases). Germline values: CDR1 LGHNA, CDR2 YSLEER. V dropped 0 bases and J dropped 6 bases, with 14 bases sitting between them. CDR3 length: 15 residues. CDR3 bases: TGCGCCAGCAGCCAAGATTGGAACAGGGATAAGACCCAGTACTTC. It codes for CASSQDWNRDKTQYF.

V is TRBV7-2 and J is TRBJ2-1; D ambiguous. The germline gives CDR1 SGHTA, CDR2 FQGNSA. The CDR3 runs to 11 residues. Trimming left V 0 bases short and J 8 bases short, with 2 bases between. In DNA, the CDR3 is TGTGCCAGCAGCTTAGCCGATGAGCAGTTCTTC. Encoded protein: CASSLADEQFF.

The genes are TRBV2 and TRBJ2-6; D not certain. Germline V gene sequence: CDR1 SNHLY, CDR2 FYNNEI. The CDR3 extends over 15 amino acids. V lost 6 bases and J lost 0, with 9 bases in between. The CDR3 spells CASRFDLSGANVLTF. CDR3 in DNA: TGTGCCAGCAGATTTGACCTCTCTGGGGCCAACGTCCTGACTTTC.

This clone was observed a single time. The chain couples TRBV10-3 to TRBJ2-1; the D gene is possibly TRBD1 (5 bases). Germline V gives CDR1 ENHRY, CDR2 SYGVKD. The CDR3 runs to 12 residues. Between the trimmed V and J ends, which lost 6 bases and 9 bases, there was a span of 12 bases. The CDR3 coding sequence is TGTGCCATCAGCCTAGGGGTCGGTGAGCAGTTCTTC. It yields the protein CAISLGVGEQFF.

This clone appeared once. The chain employs TRBV5-6 and TRBJ1-4; D call uncertain. Germline V gives CDR1 SGHDT, CDR2 YYEEEE. Trimming removed 6 bases from V and 5 bases from J, with 20 bases in between. This CDR3 spans 16 amino acids. Here the CDR3 reads CASNIYLGRRNEKLFF. CDR3 nucleotide sequence: TGTGCCAGCAACATATATCTGGGCAGGCGGAATGAAAAACTGTTTTTT.

This chain joins TRBV7-3 and TRBJ2-3; TRBD1 matches 8 bases. Germline trimming cut 5 bases from V and 6 bases from J; bases unmatched to any gene: 22. The germline V gene encodes CDR1 SGHTA and CDR2 FQGTGA. The CDR3 sequence is 19 residues long. Written as DNA, the CDR3 is TGTGCCAGCAGCACGACAGGGGACGGCGTTTCAACTGGCCAGGATACGCAGTATTTT. Translation: CASSTTGDGVSTGQDTQYF.

The chain uses TRBV7-6 and TRBJ1-1; weak D call: TRBD1 (5 bases). V lost 0 bases, J lost 5 bases, and 10 bases lay in between. The germline gives CDR1 SGHVS, CDR2 FNYEAQ. The CDR3 runs 14 residues. CDR3 amino acids: CASSLAFRETEAFF. The CDR3 DNA is TGTGCCAGCAGCTTAGCTTTCAGGGAGACTGAAGCTTTCTTT. The full variable domain, in which reference TRBV7-6 and TRBJ1-1 provide the parts outside the CDR3, is GAGVSQSPRYKVTKRGQDVALRCDPISGHVSLYWYRQALGQGPEFLTYFNYEAQQDKSGLPNDRFSAERPEGSISTLTIQRTEQRDSAMYRCASSLAFRETEAFFGQGTRLTVV.

This clone is a singleton in its sample. V usage is TRBV5-1 and J usage is TRBJ2-1; D is unresolved. The CDR3 extends over 14 amino acids. Germline V gene sequence: CDR1 SGHRS, CDR2 YFSETQ. V was cut by 2 bases and J by 4 bases, with 10 bases left in between. CDR3 region: CASSLNTEYNEQFF. The CDR3 DNA is TGCGCCAGCAGCTTAAACACAGAGTACAATGAGCAGTTCTTC. Combining the CDR3 with reference TRBV5-1 and TRBJ2-1 gives the whole variable domain KAGVTQTPRYLIKTRGQQVTLSCSPISGHRSVSWYQQTPGQGLQFLFEYFSETQRNKGNFPGRFSGRQFSNSRSEMNVSTLELGDSALYLCASSLNTEYNEQFFGPGTRLTVL.

This chain uses TRBV19 with TRBJ2-3; D uncertain. The CDR3 runs 14 residues. CDR1 is LNHDA, CDR2 SQIVND, per germline (reference sequence). V lost 3 bases to trimming and J lost 2 bases, with 9 bases between them. For the CDR3, the DNA is TGTGCCAGTAGTATCAGCATGAACACAGATACGCAGTATTTT. It translates to CASSISMNTDTQYF.

The rearrangement joins TRBV9 to TRBJ2-1; 11 bases are a match to TRBD2. There are 17 residues in the CDR3. The germline CDR1 and CDR2 sequences are SGDLS and YYNGEE. V gave up 4 bases and J gave up 1 base; unmatched junction bases: 7. CDR3 DNA: TGTGCCAGCAGCCCATCGACTAGCGGGAATTCCTACAATGAGCAGTTCTTC. Encoded protein: CASSPSTSGNSYNEQFF.

The chain joins TRBV9 to TRBJ2-4; TRBD2 matches 8 bases. The CDR3 totals 16 residues. Germline V lookup: CDR1 SGDLS, CDR2 YYNGEE. With 3 bases clipped from V and 2 bases from J, the junction kept 7 bases outside the gene matches. The CDR3 is CASSGSAGAPKNIQYF. DNA for the CDR3: TGTGCCAGCAGCGGATCAGCGGGGGCCCCCAAAAACATTCAGTACTTC.

V gene TRBV18 combines with J gene TRBJ1-2, with 10 bases fitting TRBD1. This CDR3 comprises 15 residues. The germline CDR1 and CDR2 sequences are KGHSH and LQKENI. V lost 1 base to trimming and J lost 5 bases; unmatched junction nucleotides: 4. CDR3 DNA: TGTGCCAGCTCACCACGGGACAGGGGCCTTTATGGCTACACCTTC. Translated, it gives CASSPRDRGLYGYTF.

The chain has TRBV7-2 and TRBJ1-2; 9 bases are a match to TRBD1. In germline, CDR1 is SGHTA, CDR2 FQGNSA. The CDR3 is 16 residues long. The V segment lost 6 bases and the J segment 7 bases; nucleotides outside the gene matches: 15. The chain's CDR3 is CASSLRGRDRVSGYTF. CDR3 in DNA: TGTGCCAGCAGTCTTAGAGGTCGGGACAGGGTTTCTGGCTACACCTTC.

This rearrangement joins TRBV27 to TRBJ2-3; the D is unclear. The V end lost 3 bases, the J end lost 6 bases, and 10 bases lay between the germline ends. Germline V lookup: CDR1 MNHEY, CDR2 SMNVEV (reference sequence). The CDR3 length is 13 residues. This CDR3 reads CASSFRSIDTQYF. DNA of the CDR3: TGTGCCAGCAGTTTTCGAAGTATCGATACGCAGTATTTT.

This sequence joins TRBV25-1 and TRBJ1-1; D is undetermined. The CDR3 length is 15 residues. Trimming cost V 3 bases and J 3 bases, with 14 bases left between them. Per the germline V gene, CDR1 is MGHDK and CDR2 is SYGVNS. The chain's CDR3 is CASSDTKGRDTEAFF. CDR3 coding DNA: TGTGCCAGCAGTGACACTAAGGGTAGGGACACTGAAGCTTTCTTT.

The gene calls are TRBV7-2 and TRBJ1-2, with D uncertain. Per germline, CDR1 SGHTA and CDR2 FQGNSA. Trimming removed 1 base at V and 8 bases at J, with 8 bases between. The CDR3 has 12 residues. In DNA, the CDR3 is TGTGCCAGCAGCTTAGATGAGTACGGCTACACCTTC. It yields the protein CASSLDEYGYTF.

With respect to this clone: Compared with germline, one end of the junction differs, possibly owing to a read error. The V and J genes are TRBV5-5 and TRBJ2-3; the D gene is possibly TRBD1 (5 bases). This CDR3 is built from 13 residues. CDR1 is SGHKS, CDR2 YYEKEE, per germline (reference sequence). Here the CDR3 reads CASSSSSGNKGWF. The CDR3 DNA follows: TGTGCCAGCAGCTCCTCCTCAGGGAATAAAGGGTGGTTT.

This clone has only one observation. The V call is TRBV18, the J call TRBJ1-3; 7 nucleotides match TRBD1. There are 16 residues in the CDR3. V trimming: 3 bases; J trimming: 0 bases; junction bases outside the gene matches: 5. The germline V gene encodes CDR1 KGHSH and CDR2 LQKENI. Here the CDR3 DNA reads TGTGCCAGCTCACCCGGGACAGTGTTCTCTGGAAACACCATATATTTT. It codes for CASSPGTVFSGNTIYF.

The V and J genes are TRBV19 and TRBJ2-6; 8 positions agree with TRBD1. V lost 6 bases and J lost 0; bases outside the gene matches: 7. The CDR3 extends over 17 amino acids. Looked up from germline, CDR1 is LNHDA and CDR2 is SQIVND (reference sequence). CDR3 DNA sequence: TGTGCCAGTAGCCGACAGGGGACAAGCTCTGGGGCCAACGTCCTGACTTTC. Its protein product is CASSRQGTSSGANVLTF.

The CDR3 coding sequence is TGTGCCAGCAGCTTAGAGGACAGAATTAGAACGAACACCGGGGAGCTGTTTTTT. Translating gives CASSLEDRIRTNTGELFF. The rearrangement uses TRBV11-3 and TRBJ2-2; tentatively, D is TRBD1 (6 bases). Deletions cut 0 bases from V and 0 bases from J, with 14 bases between. Germline V gene lookup returns CDR1 SGHNT and CDR2 YENEEA. This CDR3 comprises 18 residues.

J is TRBJ2-3 and V is TRBV11-3; the D call may be TRBD1 or TRBD2 (5 bases each). In germline, CDR1 is SGHNT, CDR2 YENEEA. Trimming took off 4 bases at V and 1 base at J, with 18 bases between the two ends. This CDR3 has 17 residues. CDR3 sequence (DNA): TGTGCCAGCAGCTCCTTAGGGACCGTATACGGCACAGATACGCAGTATTTT. It codes for CASSSLGTVYGTDTQYF.

The chain carries TRBV6-5 and TRBJ2-7; 14 bases agree with TRBD2. The CDR3 covers 15 residues. From germline, CDR1 is MNHEY and CDR2 SVGAGI. V was pared by 4 bases and J by 3 bases, with 2 bases of the junction left unmatched. The CDR3 spells CASSSGTSGGYEQYF. The CDR3 bases are TGTGCCAGCAGTTCCGGGACTAGCGGGGGCTACGAGCAGTACTTC.

The rearrangement joins TRBV4-3 to TRBJ2-3, with 15 bases fitting TRBD2. V was clipped by 0 bases and J by 3 bases; unmatched bases: 7. Germline CDR1 LGHNA, CDR2 YSLEER. This CDR3 has 19 residues. CDR3 sequence reads: CASSQDGLAGGPGTDTQYF. The CDR3 nucleotides are TGCGCCAGCAGCCAAGATGGACTAGCGGGGGGGCCAGGAACAGATACGCAGTATTTT.

This chain connects TRBV7-2 to TRBJ1-1; D not resolved. The CDR3 has 13 amino acids. Germline assignment: CDR1 SGHTA and CDR2 FQGNSA. V lost 1 base and J lost 1, with 4 bases in between. The CDR3 DNA is TGTGCCAGCAGCTTAGGAGCGAACACTGAAGCTTTCTTT. This sequence encodes CASSLGANTEAFF.